These 20 T cell receptor beta chains originate from one sample sequenced in a study of blood T cell repertoires in COVID-19. The method was immunoSEQ multiplex PCR; TCRdb's version includes in-frame clones alone and lacks a portion of them. Of roughly 75,000 clones in the sample, around 79% are singletons; the top ten hold over 8.5%. The sequencing input was peripheral blood. The source is a man aged 45-65 years with acute or convalescent COVID-19.

This clone was found once. The rearrangement uses TRBV5-3 and TRBJ2-1; D might be TRBD2 (6 bases). TRBV5-3 is recorded as an ORF, its role being uncertain. V lost 4 bases to trimming and J lost 5 bases, with 10 bases between them. The CDR3 length is 13 residues. Written as DNA, the CDR3 is TGTGCCAGAAGCCCCGGACTAAACAATGAGCAGTTCTTC. Its protein is CARSPGLNNEQFF.

Only a few counts were recorded for this clone. The chain has TRBV19 and TRBJ1-3; no definite D call. The length of the CDR3 is 14 residues. CDR1 is LNHDA and CDR2 is SQIVND in the germline V gene (reference sequence). V dropped 5 bases and J dropped 1 base, with 9 bases sitting between them. The CDR3 DNA is TGTGCCAGTAGTGCCGGAGGGTCTGGAAACACCATATATTTT. Translation gives CASSAGGSGNTIYF. Full variable domain (missing parts from reference TRBV19 and TRBJ1-3): DGGITQSPKYLFRKEGQNVTLSCEQNLNHDAMYWYRQDPGQGLRLIYYSQIVNDFQKGDIAEGYSVSREKKESFPLTVTSAQKNPTAFYLCASSAGGSGNTIYFGEGSWLTVV.

This chain links TRBV28 with TRBJ2-1; 10 bases map to TRBD2. This CDR3 contains 17 residues. CDR1 is MDHEN and CDR2 is SYDVKM in the germline V gene. Trimming removed 5 bases from V and 4 bases from J; junction bases left unmatched: 11. The DNA of the CDR3 is TGTGCCAGCAGTAGCCTCCTCAGGACTAGCGGTTACAATGAGCAGTTCTTC. Translation: CASSSLLRTSGYNEQFF.

The V gene is TRBV7-2, the J gene TRBJ2-7; TRBD2 might be the D (5 bases). The germline V gene has CDR1 SGHTA and CDR2 FQGNSA. CDR3 size: 17 residues. V was trimmed by 2 bases and J by 1 base, leaving 18 bases between them. The CDR3 nucleotides read TGTGCCAGCAGCTTAAACGGGGTCGCGATCACATCCTACGAGCAGTACTTC. Protein product: CASSLNGVAITSYEQYF.

The chain couples TRBV11-2 to TRBJ1-1; D remains ambiguous. Germline V gives CDR1 SGHAT, CDR2 FQNNGV. This CDR3 region has 12 residues. Trimming removed 5 bases from V and 4 bases from J, with 8 bases in between. The CDR3 nucleotides are TGTGCCAGCAGCCCGACTGGCACTGAAGCTTTCTTT. Its translation: CASSPTGTEAFF. Supplemented by reference TRBV11-2 and TRBJ1-1, the full variable domain reads EAGVAQSPRYKIIEKRQSVAFWCNPISGHATLYWYQQILGQGPKLLIQFQNNGVVDDSQLPKDRFSAERLKGVDSTLKIQPAKLEDSAVYLCASSPTGTEAFFGQGTRLTVV.

CDR3: CASSDRTSGNNEQFF. CDR3 coding DNA: TGTGCCAGCAGTGATAGAACTAGCGGGAACAATGAGCAGTTCTTC. This chain links TRBV2 with TRBJ2-1, with TRBD2 matching over 10 bases. V trimming: 3 bases; J trimming: 5 bases; junction bases outside the gene matches: 4. CDR1 is SNHLY and CDR2 is FYNNEI in the germline V gene. The CDR3 has 15 residues.

The chain carries TRBV7-9 and TRBJ2-1; TRBD1 agrees at 8 bases. Germline CDR1 SEHNR, CDR2 FQNEAQ (reference sequence). V shed 4 bases, J shed 6 bases, and the junction held 8 bases outside the gene matches. This CDR3 spans 15 amino acids. The CDR3 coding sequence is TGTGCCAGCAGCTCGACAGGGGTCCTAATCAATGAGCAGTTCTTC. Translation: CASSSTGVLINEQFF.

J is TRBJ1-1 and V is TRBV5-5; 7 nucleotides align to TRBD1. The V gene end was trimmed by 6 bases and the J gene end by 4 bases; junction bases not matched to a gene: 6. The CDR3 loop spans 13 amino acids. The germline gives CDR1 SGHKS, CDR2 YYEKEE (reference sequence). The CDR3, as DNA: TGTGCCAGCAACCTACAGGGGCGCACTGAAGCTTTCTTT. Protein: CASNLQGRTEAFF.

This chain links TRBV27 with TRBJ1-1; 8 nucleotides line up with TRBD1. Trimming at V came to 0 bases and at J to 2 bases, leaving 2 bases not matched to a gene. This CDR3 has 15 residues. The germline gives CDR1 MNHEY, CDR2 SMNVEV (reference sequence). CDR3 residues: CASSLSGQVNTEAFF. As DNA, the CDR3 is TGTGCCAGCAGTTTATCGGGACAGGTTAACACTGAAGCTTTCTTT.

Comments on this clone: Other DNA sequences from this sample encode an identical CDR3 as well. This chain connects TRBV5-4 to TRBJ1-6; D may be TRBD1 (5 bases). CDR1 SGHNT and CDR2 YYREEE come from the germline V gene (reference sequence). Trimming removed 0 bases from V and 8 bases from J, with 9 bases in between. This CDR3 comprises 14 residues. For the CDR3, the DNA is TGTGCCAGCAGCTTGGGACGGGGGGATTCACCCCTCCACTTT. It codes for CASSLGRGDSPLHF.

J is TRBJ2-7 and V is TRBV4-1; TRBD2 matches at 7 bases. There are 14 residues in the CDR3. The trim removed 4 bases at V and 5 bases at J, leaving 8 bases unmatched. The germline V gene encodes CDR1 MGHRA and CDR2 YSYEKL. The DNA of the CDR3 is TGCGCCAGCAGCCTGCTGGCGGGAGACCACGAGCAGTACTTC. Its protein is CASSLLAGDHEQYF.

This clone has just a few counts. The J gene is TRBJ1-2, the V gene TRBV6-6; 7 positions match TRBD1. The CDR3 length is 14 residues. CDR1 is MNHNY, CDR2 SVGAGI, per germline (reference sequence). Losses at the gene ends were 2 bases for V and 1 base for J; bases not matched to a gene: 1. CDR3 DNA: TGTGCCAGCAGTTACGGGACAGATAACTATGGCTACACCTTC. Amino acids: CASSYGTDNYGYTF.

The table lists this clone with a few counts. The V and J genes are TRBV7-9 and TRBJ1-6; no firm D call. V shed 1 base and J shed 7 bases, with 5 bases lying between them. The CDR3 contains 13 residues. The V gene's germline CDR1 is SEHNR and CDR2 FQNEAQ (reference sequence). The CDR3 nucleotides read TGTGCCAGCAGCTTAGGAGAGAATTCACCCCTCCACTTT. Residues: CASSLGENSPLHF.

V and J are TRBV30 and TRBJ2-7; D perhaps matches TRBD2 (6 bases). V was pared by 0 bases and J by 3 bases, with 12 bases between. Germline V gives CDR1 GTSNPN, CDR2 SVGIG (reference sequence). The CDR3 length is 14 residues. The CDR3 reads CAWSVGGEHYEQYF. For the CDR3, the DNA is TGTGCCTGGAGTGTGGGCGGGGAACACTACGAGCAGTACTTC.

The CDR3 spells CASSLGSGFEQETQYF. CDR3 DNA: TGCGCCAGCAGCTTGGGTTCAGGGTTCGAACAAGAGACCCAGTACTTC. V and J are TRBV5-1 and TRBJ2-5, with D perhaps matching TRBD1 (5 bases). The CDR3 sequence is 16 residues long. Germline values: CDR1 SGHRS, CDR2 YFSETQ. Trimming removed 0 bases from V and 2 bases from J, with 14 bases in between.

This chain links TRBV24-1 with TRBJ2-1; 10 bases align to TRBD2. The CDR3 spans 16 residues. Germline CDR1 and CDR2: KGHDR and SFDVKD. Trimming removed 1 base from V and 8 bases from J; junction bases left unmatched: 7. The CDR3 nucleotides read TGTGCCACCAGTGATTTCACAGCGGGGGGGGGCCATGAGCAGTTCTTC. Protein: CATSDFTAGGGHEQFF.

The gene calls are TRBV18 and TRBJ2-7; D is uncertain. Trimming cost V 0 bases and J 4 bases, with 13 bases left between them. The CDR3 extends over 15 amino acids. CDR1 and CDR2 (germline): KGHSH, LQKENI. The CDR3 region is CASSPPQRAAYEQYF. The CDR3, as DNA: TGTGCCAGCTCACCACCCCAGCGCGCAGCGTACGAGCAGTACTTC. The whole variable domain, filled in from reference TRBV18 and TRBJ2-7, reads NAGVMQNPRHLVRRRGQEARLRCSPMKGHSHVYWYRQLPEEGLKFMVYLQKENIIDESGMPKERFSAEFPKEGPSILRIQQVVRGDSAAYFCASSPPQRAAYEQYFGPGTRLTVT.

This sequence joins TRBV19 and TRBJ2-7; a weak D match, TRBD1 (6 bases). V was trimmed by 2 bases and J by 3 bases, leaving 14 bases between them. Germline-derived CDR1 and CDR2 are LNHDA and SQIVND (reference sequence). The CDR3 contains 15 residues. The CDR3 DNA is TGTGCCAGTAGTATATCAGCGGCGGACAGCTACGAGCAGTACTTC. Protein sequence: CASSISAADSYEQYF.

V is TRBV28 and J is TRBJ2-1; D not certain. V dropped 4 bases and J dropped 0 bases, with 13 bases sitting between them. The CDR3 is made up of 16 amino acids. Germline CDR1 and CDR2: MDHEN and SYDVKM. CDR3: CASSSNFRNSYNEQFF. The CDR3 coding sequence is TGTGCCAGCAGTTCGAACTTTAGAAACTCCTACAATGAGCAGTTCTTC.

This clone appeared once. V and J are TRBV7-2 and TRBJ1-5; 8 positions agree with TRBD1. The germline gives CDR1 SGHTA, CDR2 FQGNSA. V was pared by 5 bases and J by 6 bases, with 9 bases of the junction left unmatched. The CDR3 has 15 amino acids. The CDR3 region has the DNA TGTGCCAGCAGCCTAGGACAGGGATCGGTTCAGCCCCAGCATTTT. Translating it yields CASSLGQGSVQPQHF.